Listed below are T cell receptor beta chains from one sample, sequenced in a study of blood T cell repertoires in COVID-19. TCRdb keeps only in-frame clones here, not all; method: immunoSEQ multiplex PCR. The sample shows some 87,000 clones, under 90% of them seen only once. The specimen sequenced was peripheral blood. All receptors derive from a human donor in a cohort sampled during active COVID-19. CDR3s include the opening cysteine and the closing phenylalanine or tryptophan. The order of the fields is V gene, J gene, D gene, clone size, CDR3 protein, CDR3 DNA. A D gene is named only where the DNA matches it firmly. A clone size is listed for some rows: how often the clone was seen (once, few, many), or a class if it is expanded.

V: TRBV18
J: TRBJ2-3
D: TRBD2
size: -
CDR3: CASSPDGLAGGSDTQYF
DNA: TGTGCCAGCTCACCCGACGGACTAGCGGGGGGGTCAGATACGCAGTATTTT

V: TRBV7-2
J: TRBJ2-1
D: -
size: -
CDR3: CASSQQSRGYNEQFF
DNA: TGTGCCAGCAGCCAGCAGAGCCGGGGGTACAATGAGCAGTTCTTC

V: TRBV19
J: TRBJ2-2
D: TRBD2
size: few
CDR3: CASSRGGVSTGELFF
DNA: TGTGCCAGCAGCCGCGGGGGAGTTAGCACCGGGGAGCTGTTTTTT

V: TRBV7-3
J: TRBJ2-7
D: -
size: once
CDR3: CASSLGQLGVSEQYF
DNA: TGTGCCAGCAGCTTGGGACAACTCGGGGTTTCCGAGCAGTACTTC

V: TRBV28
J: TRBJ2-1
D: TRBD2
size: -
CDR3: CASSSPTLAESYNEQFF
DNA: TGTGCCAGCAGTTCCCCCACGCTAGCGGAAAGCTACAATGAGCAGTTCTTC

V: TRBV27
J: TRBJ2-1
D: TRBD1
size: few
CDR3: CASSLSRTGAADEQFF
DNA: TGTGCCAGCAGTTTATCGCGGACAGGAGCTGCCGATGAGCAGTTCTTC

V: TRBV10-2
J: TRBJ2-2
D: TRBD2
size: -
CDR3: CANSGGANGELFF
DNA: TGCGCCAATAGCGGGGGGGCCAACGGGGAGCTGTTTTTT

V: TRBV6-4
J: TRBJ2-6
D: -
size: once
CDR3: CASSDGRGSGANVLTF
DNA: TGTGCCAGCAGTGACGGTAGGGGGTCTGGGGCCAACGTCCTGACTTTC

V: TRBV2
J: TRBJ2-7
D: TRBD2
size: -
CDR3: CASARRESTYEQYF
DNA: TGTGCCAGCGCGCGGCGGGAGTCAACCTACGAGCAGTACTTC

V: TRBV11-2
J: TRBJ2-1
D: -
size: -
CDR3: CASSLGANNEQFF
DNA: TGTGCCAGCAGCTTAGGGGCCAACAATGAGCAGTTCTTC

V: TRBV6-1
J: TRBJ2-3
D: -
size: -
CDR3: CASSEVDRSTDTQYF
DNA: TGTGCCAGCAGTGAAGTGGACAGAAGCACAGATACGCAGTATTTT

V: TRBV6-5
J: TRBJ1-4
D: -
size: -
CDR3: CASSYGTSDEKLFF
DNA: TGTGCCAGCAGTTACGGGACATCGGATGAAAAACTGTTTTTT

V: TRBV24-1
J: TRBJ2-1
D: TRBD2
size: -
CDR3: CATSQPGLAGVGSYNEQFF
DNA: TGTGCCACCAGCCAGCCGGGACTAGCGGGAGTAGGCTCCTACAATGAGCAGTTCTTC

V: TRBV27
J: TRBJ2-5
D: TRBD2
size: -
CDR3: CASSASGGSQETQYF
DNA: TGTGCCAGCAGTGCTAGCGGGGGGTCCCAAGAGACCCAGTACTTC

V: TRBV19
J: TRBJ2-1
D: TRBD2
size: -
CDR3: CASTKSGSSPNEQFF
DNA: TGTGCCAGTACCAAAAGCGGGAGCTCCCCGAATGAGCAGTTCTTC

V: TRBV5-1
J: TRBJ2-2
D: -
size: -
CDR3: CASSREGVVPTGELFF
DNA: TGCGCCAGCAGCCGAGAGGGGGTGGTCCCCACCGGGGAGCTGTTTTTT

V: TRBV19
J: TRBJ2-1
D: -
size: -
CDR3: CASSMLEVGVGEQFF
DNA: TGTGCCAGTAGTATGTTGGAGGTAGGAGTTGGAGAGCAGTTCTTC

V: TRBV7-2
J: TRBJ2-3
D: -
size: -
CDR3: CASSATITDTQYF
DNA: TGTGCCAGCAGCGCAACTATCACAGATACGCAGTATTTT

V: TRBV7-2
J: TRBJ1-2
D: TRBD1
size: -
CDR3: CASSGGQALVYGYTF
DNA: TGTGCCAGCAGCGGAGGACAGGCCCTTGTCTATGGCTACACCTTC

V: TRBV12-3/TRBV12-4
J: TRBJ1-4
D: -
size: -
CDR3: CASSPNEKLFF
DNA: TGTGCCAGCAGCCCGAATGAAAAACTGTTTTTT

V: TRBV2
J: TRBJ2-7
D: TRBD2
size: few
CDR3: CASRELAAGEQYF
DNA: TGTGCCAGCAGGGAACTAGCGGCGGGGGAGCAGTACTTC

V: TRBV7-9
J: TRBJ2-3
D: TRBD1
size: -
CDR3: CASSGGQGSWFSTDTQYF
DNA: TGTGCCAGCAGCGGGGGACAGGGCTCGTGGTTTAGCACAGATACGCAGTATTTT

V: TRBV5-1
J: TRBJ2-3
D: -
size: -
CDR3: CASSLGQDTDTQYF
DNA: TGCGCCAGCAGCTTGGGACAGGACACAGATACGCAGTATTTT

V: TRBV5-4
J: TRBJ1-2
D: TRBD1
size: -
CDR3: CASRQQGDYGYTF
DNA: TGTGCCAGCAGGCAACAGGGGGATTATGGCTACACCTTC

V: TRBV6-5
J: TRBJ1-2
D: -
size: -
CDR3: CASRDSYYGYTF
DNA: TGTGCCAGCAGGGACAGCTACTATGGCTACACCTTC

V: TRBV27
J: TRBJ2-7
D: -
size: -
CDR3: CASSLNQQIYEQYF
DNA: TGTGCCAGCAGTTTGAATCAACAGATTTACGAGCAGTACTTC

V: TRBV7-8
J: TRBJ2-7
D: -
size: -
CDR3: CASSPEGTRGHHEQYF
DNA: TGTGCCAGCAGCCCCGAAGGCACAAGAGGGCACCACGAGCAGTACTTC

V: TRBV19
J: TRBJ2-2
D: -
size: few
CDR3: CASSILRQYTGELFF
DNA: TGTGCCAGTAGTATACTGAGACAGTACACCGGGGAGCTGTTTTTT

V: TRBV18
J: TRBJ2-7
D: TRBD1
size: -
CDR3: CASSPIQGTVLSEQYF
DNA: TGTGCCAGCTCACCGATTCAAGGGACAGTACTCTCCGAGCAGTACTTC

V: TRBV7-9
J: TRBJ1-5
D: TRBD1
size: once
CDR3: CASSPQGVSNQPQHF
DNA: TGTGCCAGCAGCCCACAGGGGGTTAGCAATCAGCCCCAGCATTTT

V: TRBV5-1
J: TRBJ1-1
D: -
size: few
CDR3: CASSLNYGVMNTEAFF
DNA: TGCGCCAGCAGCCTGAATTACGGGGTTATGAACACTGAAGCTTTCTTT

V: TRBV19
J: TRBJ1-1
D: -
size: -
CDR3: CASSIEDSMNTEAFF
DNA: TGTGCCAGTAGTATAGAGGACAGCATGAACACTGAAGCTTTCTTT

V: TRBV5-1
J: TRBJ2-1
D: TRBD2
size: once
CDR3: CASSLDPREDNEQFF
DNA: TGCGCCAGCAGCTTGGATCCGCGGGAGGACAATGAGCAGTTCTTC

V: TRBV19
J: TRBJ2-1
D: -
size: -
CDR3: CASSMGSSYNEQFF
DNA: TGTGCCAGTAGTATGGGGAGCTCCTACAATGAGCAGTTCTTC

V: TRBV19
J: TRBJ1-3
D: -
size: -
CDR3: CASSILSGSGNTIYF
DNA: TGTGCCAGTAGTATATTAAGCGGATCTGGAAACACCATATATTTT

V: TRBV7-8
J: TRBJ2-2
D: -
size: few
CDR3: CASSALPGSTGELFF
DNA: TGTGCCAGCAGCGCCCTACCGGGATCCACCGGGGAGCTGTTTTTT

V: TRBV7-8
J: TRBJ2-2
D: -
size: once
CDR3: CASSPPGLVNTGELFF
DNA: TGTGCCAGCAGCCCCCCGGGACTCGTGAACACCGGGGAGCTGTTTTTT

V: TRBV6-5
J: TRBJ1-1
D: TRBD1
size: -
CDR3: CASRFNTGGNTEAFF
DNA: TGTGCCAGCCGGTTTAATACAGGGGGAAACACTGAAGCTTTCTTT

V: TRBV7-6
J: TRBJ2-1
D: TRBD2
size: -
CDR3: CASSLERLAGVDNEQFF
DNA: TGTGCCAGCAGCTTAGAGAGACTAGCGGGAGTTGACAATGAGCAGTTCTTC

V: TRBV6-5
J: TRBJ1-2
D: TRBD1
size: -
CDR3: CASSPATGTSYGYTF
DNA: TGTGCCAGCAGCCCAGCGACAGGGACGTCCTATGGCTACACCTTC

V: TRBV5-4
J: TRBJ1-1
D: TRBD1
size: -
CDR3: CASSPPGGMNTEAFF
DNA: TGTGCCAGCAGCCCCCCAGGGGGAATGAACACTGAAGCTTTCTTT

V: TRBV3-1/TRBV3-2
J: TRBJ2-3
D: TRBD2
size: -
CDR3: CASSRTSGGGTDTQYF
DNA: TGTGCCAGCAGCCGGACTAGCGGAGGGGGCACAGATACGCAGTATTTT

V: TRBV7-2
J: TRBJ1-1
D: -
size: -
CDR3: CASSFLLAAGPPPNTEAFF
DNA: TGTGCCAGCAGCTTCTTACTTGCGGCAGGGCCCCCCCCGAACACTGAAGCTTTCTTT

V: TRBV7-2
J: TRBJ1-1
D: -
size: once
CDR3: CASSSQGLAEAFF
DNA: TGTGCCAGCAGCTCACAGGGTCTTGCTGAAGCTTTCTTT

V: TRBV29-1
J: TRBJ2-4
D: TRBD1
size: -
CDR3: CSVARMPGQGGNIQYF
DNA: TGCAGCGTTGCCCGGATGCCCGGACAGGGGGGAAACATTCAGTACTTC

V: TRBV3-1/TRBV3-2
J: TRBJ1-1
D: -
size: -
CDR3: CASSQDLGVAEAFF
DNA: TGTGCCAGCAGCCAAGATCTAGGAGTGGCTGAAGCTTTCTTT

V: TRBV5-1
J: TRBJ2-3
D: TRBD2
size: once
CDR3: CASKLVAGSDTQYF
DNA: TGCGCCAGCAAGCTCGTAGCGGGTTCCGATACGCAGTATTTT

V: TRBV7-7
J: TRBJ2-1
D: TRBD2
size: -
CDR3: CASSSLAGEYNEQFF
DNA: TGTGCTAGCAGCTCATTAGCGGGAGAGTACAATGAGCAGTTCTTC

V: TRBV18
J: TRBJ1-1
D: -
size: -
CDR3: CASSPGGGLNTEAFF
DNA: TGTGCCAGCTCACCCGGGGGGGGCTTGAACACTGAAGCTTTCTTT

V: TRBV28
J: TRBJ1-6
D: TRBD1
size: few
CDR3: CASSLGTGLKF
DNA: TGTGCCAGCAGTTTAGGGACAGGGCTAAAGTTT

V: TRBV18
J: TRBJ2-1
D: -
size: -
CDR3: CASSQTNSLNNEQFF
DNA: TGTGCCAGCTCCCAGACCAACAGCCTCAACAATGAGCAGTTCTTC

V: TRBV15
J: TRBJ1-1
D: TRBD1
size: -
CDR3: CATNKGQGVGTEAFF
DNA: TGTGCCACCAATAAGGGACAGGGCGTGGGCACTGAAGCTTTCTTT

V: TRBV5-4
J: TRBJ1-2
D: TRBD1
size: once
CDR3: CASSLQDRKYGYTF
DNA: TGTGCCAGCAGCTTGCAGGACAGGAAGTATGGCTACACCTTC

V: TRBV2
J: TRBJ2-7
D: TRBD1
size: -
CDR3: CASREGTVFTYEQYF
DNA: TGTGCCAGCAGAGAGGGGACAGTCTTCACCTACGAGCAGTACTTC